A single sample gave rise to the 13 T cell receptor beta chains below, sequenced in a study of beta chain features in type 1 diabetes. Which antigens these TCRs recognize remains unknown. Study conclusions and caveats: Shortening that was moderate but significant affected the TCRB CDR3s of Type 1 diabetes patients in all four CD4+ subsets.

Sequenced material consisted of expressed TCRB transcripts (all of the isolated RNA was reverse transcribed). Sequencing was performed with immunoSEQ multiplex PCR; in TCRdb, only in-frame clones are kept and a portion is missing. The sample records roughly 730,000 clones, 13% being singletons. Material: naive CD4+ T cells from blood. The receptor source for this set is a young man with type 1 diabetes.

The chain links TRBV5-4 to TRBJ1-2; D might be TRBD1 (6 bases). The ends were cut back, 7 bases at V and 5 bases at J, with 24 bases in the middle. There are 16 residues in the CDR3. In germline, CDR1 is SGHNT, CDR2 YYREEE (reference sequence). The CDR3 nucleotides read TGTGCCAGCCGCCCCGGGGGGGCGGGGGTCAATTATGGCTACACCTTC. Translated, it gives CASRPGGAGVNYGYTF.

The genes are TRBV7-8 and TRBJ2-1; TRBD2 aligns across 15 bases. This CDR3 has 18 amino acids. The germline CDR1 and CDR2 sequences are SGHVS and FQNEAQ. The J segment lost 4 bases and the V segment lost 2 bases, leaving 6 bases of the junction unmatched. CDR3 bases: TGTGCCAGCAGCTTAATCTTCGGACTAGCGGGGGGGTACAATGAGCAGTTCTTC. Amino acids: CASSLIFGLAGGYNEQFF.

The chain links TRBV4-1 to TRBJ2-1; TRBD2 aligns across 7 bases. Germline V gives CDR1 MGHRA, CDR2 YSYEKL. Trimming at V came to 6 bases and at J to 7 bases, leaving 15 bases not matched to a gene. The length of the CDR3 is 16 residues. The CDR3 region is CASRDAIGGGRNEQFF. As DNA, the CDR3 is TGCGCCAGCAGAGATGCGATTGGGGGGGGACGGAATGAGCAGTTCTTC.

The CDR3 loop reads CASSEGLRNQPQHF. The CDR3 nucleotides are TGTGCCAGCAGTGAAGGACTGCGAAATCAGCCCCAGCATTTT. The chain uses TRBV2 and TRBJ1-5, with no clear D. This CDR3 contains 14 residues. Trimming took off 1 base at V and 4 bases at J, with 8 bases between the two ends. Germline-derived CDR1 and CDR2 are SNHLY and FYNNEI.

V usage is TRBV19 and J usage is TRBJ2-3; D remains unclear. The CDR3 has 15 amino acids. CDR1 LNHDA and CDR2 SQIVND come from the germline V gene (reference sequence). Trimming stripped 6 bases from V and 1 base from J, with 14 bases between. CDR3 in DNA: TGTGCCAGTAGCCATCAAGGTTCTGGCACAGATACGCAGTATTTT. It translates to CASSHQGSGTDTQYF. Complete variable domain (other parts from reference TRBV19 and TRBJ2-3): DGGITQSPKYLFRKEGQNVTLSCEQNLNHDAMYWYRQDPGQGLRLIYYSQIVNDFQKGDIAEGYSVSREKKESFPLTVTSAQKNPTAFYLCASSHQGSGTDTQYFGPGTRLTVL.

This clone was observed a handful of times. The chain combines TRBV6-5 with TRBJ2-4; TRBD1 matches at 9 bases. Germline CDR1 reads MNHEY; CDR2 reads SVGAGI. This CDR3 contains 14 residues. The V segment lost 7 bases and the J segment 5 bases; nucleotides outside the gene matches: 6. The DNA for the CDR3 is TGTGCCAGCAATCCGAACAGGGGGCAAAACATTCAGTACTTC. Translated, it gives CASNPNRGQNIQYF.

A word on this clone: This sample also contains other DNA sequences that code for the same CDR3. This chain connects TRBV29-1 to TRBJ1-5; D not resolved. This CDR3 comprises 12 residues. Deletions cut 4 bases from V and 1 base from J, with 5 bases between. Germline assignment: CDR1 SQVTM and CDR2 ANQGSEA. The CDR3 protein is CSVGQSNQPQHF. In DNA, the CDR3 is TGCAGCGTTGGGCAGAGCAATCAGCCCCAGCATTTT.

The CDR3: CASSPRGVQGTDTQYF. The CDR3 DNA reads TGTGCCAGCAGCCCCCGGGGCGTCCAGGGCACAGATACGCAGTATTTT. This chain uses TRBV5-6 with TRBJ2-3; either TRBD1 or TRBD2 may fit D (5 bases each). The V gene's germline CDR1 is SGHDT and CDR2 YYEEEE. V was pared by 4 bases and J by 1 base, with 16 bases between. The CDR3 covers 16 residues.

The gene calls are TRBV7-3 and TRBJ2-3, with TRBD1 matching over 8 bases. The length of the CDR3 is 14 residues. V shed 6 bases and J 4 bases; nucleotides not matched to a gene: 6. Germline V gene data show CDR1 as SGHTA and CDR2 as FQGTGA. The CDR3 sequence: CASSLRTGPDTQYF. In DNA, the CDR3 is TGTGCCAGCAGTTTACGGACAGGGCCAGATACGCAGTATTTT.

This clone was recorded a few times. CDR3 nucleotide sequence: TGCGCCAGCAGCCAAGCCTCCGACAGGGATGAAGCTTTCTTT. Its translation: CASSQASDRDEAFF. The V call is TRBV4-1, the J call TRBJ1-1; 7 bases match TRBD1. The CDR3 sequence is 14 residues long. Per germline, CDR1 MGHRA and CDR2 YSYEKL. V shed 1 base and J 7 bases; nucleotides not matched to a gene: 6.

The rearrangement uses TRBV6-1 and TRBJ2-1; TRBD2 aligns across 10 bases. V trimming: 2 bases; J trimming: 10 bases; junction bases outside the gene matches: 8. The CDR3 is 15 residues long. CDR1 and CDR2 (germline): MNHNS, SASEGT. CDR3 sequence reads: CASSESSGGYGEQFF. The CDR3 DNA reads as TGTGCCAGCAGTGAATCTAGCGGGGGCTATGGAGAGCAGTTCTTC.

This clone was counted a few times. The chain links TRBV6-6 to TRBJ2-4; no definite D call. The germline V gene has CDR1 MNHNY and CDR2 SVGAGI (reference sequence). This CDR3 has 15 residues. V lost 2 bases, J lost 1 base, and 9 bases lay in between. The CDR3 coding sequence is TGTGCCAGCAGTTACATCGCGGAGGCCAAAAACATTCAGTACTTC. It is translated as CASSYIAEAKNIQYF.

The CDR3 DNA reads TGTGCCAGCAGTGAACAGGGGGACAGCAATCAGCCCCAGCATTTT. Protein: CASSEQGDSNQPQHF. The chain couples TRBV2 to TRBJ1-5, with 7 bases lining up with TRBD1. This CDR3 has 15 amino acids. Trimming at V came to 2 bases and at J to 1 base, leaving 2 bases not matched to a gene. Looked up from germline, CDR1 is SNHLY and CDR2 is FYNNEI.